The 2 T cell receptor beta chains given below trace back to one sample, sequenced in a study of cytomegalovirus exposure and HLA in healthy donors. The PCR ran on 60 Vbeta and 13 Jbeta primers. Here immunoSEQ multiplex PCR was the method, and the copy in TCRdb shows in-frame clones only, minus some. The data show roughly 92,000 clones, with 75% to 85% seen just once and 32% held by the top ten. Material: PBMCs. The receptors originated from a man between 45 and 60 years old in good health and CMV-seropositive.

The CDR3 region is CASSPGGGPVETQYF. The CDR3 coding sequence is TGCGCCAGCAGCCCCGGAGGAGGGCCCGTCGAGACCCAGTACTTC. The chain has TRBV5-1 and TRBJ2-5, with D possibly being TRBD2 (6 bases). This CDR3 spans 15 amino acids. Germline assignment: CDR1 SGHRS and CDR2 YFSETQ. Trimming stripped 4 bases from V and 5 bases from J, with 18 bases between.

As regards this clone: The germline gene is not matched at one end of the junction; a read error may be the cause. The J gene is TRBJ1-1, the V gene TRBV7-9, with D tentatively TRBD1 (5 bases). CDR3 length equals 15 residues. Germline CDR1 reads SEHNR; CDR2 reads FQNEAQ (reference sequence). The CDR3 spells CASSLVQDLNAEAFF. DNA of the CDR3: TGTGCCAGCAGCTTAGTACAGGACCTGAACGCTGAAGCTTTCTTT.